The 27 T cell receptor beta chains below were found in one sample sequenced in a study of identical twins. TCRdb recomputed calls from the 5' RACE reads with MiXCR, one row per CDR3 protein. The sample carries about 300,000 distinct CDR3 sequences, 12% recorded once. These sequences were also reported in another study, on yellow fever vaccine responses in identical twins.

The sample was CD8+ T cells sorted from blood. The receptors shown here come from a woman aged 18-29 years in good health.

The chain combines TRBV28 with TRBJ2-1, with 10 bases that match TRBD2. The CDR3 has 15 amino acids. The junction had 14 bases not matched to a gene; V was cut back by 8 bases and J by 10 bases. Germline V gene data show CDR1 as MDHEN and CDR2 as SYDVKM. Written as DNA, the CDR3 is TGTGCCAGCTTCGGGCTAGCGGGAGCCCTTGGGGAGCAGTTCTTC. Translating gives CASFGLAGALGEQFF.

This clonotype has a count of ten or more. V usage is TRBV7-9 and J usage is TRBJ2-3; D remains unclear. The CDR3 covers 12 residues. Looked up from germline, CDR1 is SEHNR and CDR2 is FQNEAQ (reference sequence). The V end was cut by 4 bases, the J end by 1 base, with 3 bases between. CDR3 nucleotides: TGTGCCAGCAGCTGGGGCACAGATACGCAGTATTTT. Amino acid sequence: CASSWGTDTQYF.

The chain recombines TRBV9 with TRBJ2-3; 10 positions match TRBD2. V lost 4 bases, J lost 2 bases, and 7 bases stayed unmatched. Per germline, CDR1 SGDLS and CDR2 YYNGEE. This CDR3 contains 16 residues. The CDR3 sequence: CASSPEAGGTTDTQYF. The CDR3 DNA reads as TGTGCCAGCAGCCCAGAAGCGGGAGGGACCACAGATACGCAGTATTTT.

This clonotype was seen only a few times. The chain employs TRBV18 and TRBJ2-7; 9 bases are shared with TRBD1. Trimming took 3 bases from V and 6 from J; bases not matched to a gene: 3. The CDR3 is 13 amino acids. Germline CDR1 KGHSH, CDR2 LQKENI. The CDR3 sequence: CASSPPDRGEQYV. For the CDR3, the DNA is TGTGCCAGCTCACCCCCGGACAGGGGCGAGCAGTACGTC.

This rearrangement joins TRBV5-4 to TRBJ2-7; 10 bases are shared with TRBD2. There are 15 residues in the CDR3. The V segment lost 4 bases and the J segment 3 bases; nucleotides outside the gene matches: 7. Germline V lookup: CDR1 SGHNT, CDR2 YYREEE (reference sequence). CDR3 protein: CASSLWTSGHYEQYF. CDR3 bases: TGTGCCAGCAGCCTCTGGACTAGCGGCCACTACGAGCAGTACTTC.

This clonotype has ten or more counts. The rearrangement uses TRBV5-5 and TRBJ2-7; weak D call: TRBD1 (5 bases). CDR1 is SGHKS, CDR2 YYEKEE, per germline (reference sequence). The V and J ends lost 3 bases and 0 bases respectively, with 7 bases between them. This CDR3 spans 13 amino acids. The CDR3 coding sequence is TGTGCCAGCAGCTGGGGCGGCTCCTACGAGCAGTACTTC. Protein sequence: CASSWGGSYEQYF.

The table lists this clonotype with a few counts. The genes are TRBV12-3 or TRBV12-4 and TRBJ2-7, with TRBD2 as a possible D gene (6 bases). The V gene lost 7 bases and the J gene lost 6 bases, with 13 bases spanning the gap. The CDR3 covers 12 residues. DNA for the CDR3: TGTGCCAGCACCCTGGGACTTTCCGAGCAGTACTTC. Its translation is CASTLGLSEQYF.

The rearrangement joins TRBV29-1 to TRBJ2-5; D might be TRBD1 or TRBD2, each matching 5 bases. The CDR3 runs to 14 residues. The V gene's germline CDR1 is SQVTM and CDR2 ANQGSEA. V lost 7 bases, J lost 5 bases, and 20 bases lay in between. The CDR3 region is CSDRDGGVWETQYF. CDR3 in DNA: TGCAGCGACCGGGACGGAGGTGTTTGGGAGACCCAGTACTTC.

The rearrangement joins TRBV15 to TRBJ2-3, with a weak D call TRBD2 (6 bases). V lost 6 bases and J lost 3, with 13 bases in between. Germline CDR1 LNHNV, CDR2 YYDKDF (reference sequence). The length of the CDR3 is 14 residues. CDR3 bases: TGTGCCACCAGACTGGTCGGGGGAACAGATACGCAGTATTTT. It codes for CATRLVGGTDTQYF.

This clonotype was found a few times. The rearrangement uses TRBV20-1 and TRBJ2-7, with 13 bases lining up with TRBD2. V was clipped by 5 bases and J by 3 bases; unmatched bases: 4. Germline loops: CDR1 DFQATT, CDR2 SNEGSKA (reference sequence). This CDR3 is 14 amino acids long. The CDR3 protein is CSAWTSGGLYEQYV. CDR3 sequence (DNA): TGCAGTGCTTGGACTAGCGGGGGCCTCTACGAGCAGTACGTC.

This clonotype was observed a few times. The V and J genes are TRBV24-1 and TRBJ2-1, with D unclear. The germline V and J ends were trimmed by 3 bases and 0 bases, with 8 bases remaining between them. The CDR3 is 15 residues long. The germline CDR1 and CDR2 sequences are KGHDR and SFDVKD. The CDR3 bases are TGTGCCACCAGTGATCGGTCAACCTCCTACAATGAGCAGTTCTTC. Translation: CATSDRSTSYNEQFF.

This clonotype was counted only a few times. This chain joins TRBV28 and TRBJ2-1; 8 nucleotides align to TRBD1. The germline V gene has CDR1 MDHEN and CDR2 SYDVKM. V lost 5 bases and J lost 6; bases outside the gene matches: 6. This CDR3 has 14 amino acids. This chain's CDR3 is CASSPLDRGNEQFF. CDR3 coding DNA: TGTGCCAGCAGTCCACTCGACAGGGGCAATGAGCAGTTCTTC.

The chain links TRBV28 to TRBJ2-7; perhaps TRBD1 as D (6 bases). CDR3 length: 14 amino acids. V shed 3 bases and J shed 2 bases, with 11 bases lying between them. Germline values: CDR1 MDHEN, CDR2 SYDVKM. The CDR3 DNA reads as TGTGCCAGCAGTTTCTCCGGACAGCCCTACGAGCAGTACTTC. Amino acid sequence: CASSFSGQPYEQYF.

In its sample, this clonotype was seen a few times. The rearrangement joins TRBV28 to TRBJ1-4; D ambiguous. Germline CDR1 reads MDHEN; CDR2 reads SYDVKM. V was trimmed by 6 bases and J by 4 bases, leaving 9 bases between them. CDR3 length: 13 residues. CDR3 residues: CASSGDGNEKLFF. In nucleotides, the CDR3 is TGTGCCAGCAGCGGAGATGGTAATGAAAAACTGTTTTTT. The full variable domain, with the rest looked up from reference TRBV28 and TRBJ1-4, is DVKVTQSSRYLVKRTGEKVFLECVQDMDHENMFWYRQDPGLGLRLIYFSYDVKMKEKGDIPEGYSVSREKKERFSLILESASTNQTSMYLCASSGDGNEKLFFGSGTQLSVL.

The table lists this clonotype with a few counts. V is TRBV7-9 and J is TRBJ2-2; D ambiguous. This CDR3 contains 16 residues. CDR1 is SEHNR and CDR2 is FQNEAQ in the germline V gene (reference sequence). V lost 0 bases to trimming and J lost 3 bases, with 11 bases between them. The CDR3 loop is CASSLAVGSDTGELFF. Written as DNA, the CDR3 is TGTGCCAGCAGCTTAGCCGTTGGGTCGGACACCGGGGAGCTGTTTTTT.

This clonotype was detected ten times or more. The chain recombines TRBV20-1 with TRBJ2-1; D call uncertain. Trimming shortened V by 4 bases and J by 0 bases, and 4 bases separated the two germline ends. Germline V gene lookup returns CDR1 DFQATT and CDR2 SNEGSKA (reference sequence). CDR3 length: 12 residues. CDR3 bases: TGCAGTGCTAAGAGCTCCTACAATGAGCAGTTCTTC. Translation: CSAKSSYNEQFF.

This clonotype turned up a few times. The gene calls are TRBV28 and TRBJ2-7; D unclear. This CDR3 contains 14 residues. The V end lost 5 bases, the J end lost 3 bases, and 14 bases lay between the germline ends. Germline V gives CDR1 MDHEN, CDR2 SYDVKM. CDR3 sequence (DNA): TGTGCCAGCAGTCATACTGACAATTTCTACGAGCAGTACTTC. Translated: CASSHTDNFYEQYF.

The rearrangement joins TRBV27 to TRBJ2-1, with D possibly matching TRBD1 (5 bases). This CDR3 spans 13 amino acids. CDR1 and CDR2 (germline): MNHEY, SMNVEV (reference sequence). The V and J ends lost 6 bases and 3 bases respectively, with 9 bases between them. The chain's CDR3 is CASSRTIYNEQFF. DNA for the CDR3: TGTGCCAGCAGCCGGACAATCTACAATGAGCAGTTCTTC.

The chain carries TRBV20-1 and TRBJ2-1; 10 bases align to TRBD2. Looked up from germline, CDR1 is DFQATT and CDR2 is SNEGSKA (reference sequence). Trimming cost V 3 bases and J 4 bases; bases outside gene matches: 3. This CDR3 region has 14 residues. The CDR3 DNA follows: TGCAGTGCTAGTGGACTAGCGGAGTACAATGAGCAGTTCTTC. Translating gives CSASGLAEYNEQFF.

Comments on this clonotype: Since a much larger clone is just one base distant, this may be a read error. The gene calls are TRBV7-2 and TRBJ2-7; 8 bases match TRBD2. The V gene's germline CDR1 is SGHTA and CDR2 FQGNSA. CDR3 length: 14 amino acids. CDR3 protein: CANSQPLAVYEQYF. The DNA of the CDR3 is TGTGCCAACAGCCAGCCACTAGCGGTCTACGAGCAGTACTTC.

This clonotype was detected only a few times. The rearrangement uses TRBV5-5 and TRBJ2-7; D is tentatively TRBD1 or TRBD2 (6 bases each). The CDR3 runs to 16 residues. V gave up 4 bases and J gave up 0 bases, with 17 bases separating them. In germline, CDR1 is SGHKS, CDR2 YYEKEE (reference sequence). The CDR3 protein is CASSVAGGKSSYEQYV. The CDR3 bases are TGTGCCAGCAGCGTAGCCGGGGGCAAAAGCTCCTACGAGCAGTACGTC.

The chain employs TRBV11-1 and TRBJ2-7; weak D call: TRBD2 (5 bases). Looked up from germline, CDR1 is SGHAT and CDR2 is FQDESV (reference sequence). The V end was cut by 0 bases, the J end by 2 bases, with 11 bases between. The CDR3 runs to 15 residues. CDR3 nucleotides: TGTGCCAGCAGCTTAGCGCGTGGACTGACCTACGAGCAGTACTTC. Amino acids: CASSLARGLTYEQYF. The full variable domain, its missing parts supplied by reference TRBV11-1 and TRBJ2-7, is EAEVAQSPRYKITEKSQAVAFWCDPISGHATLYWYRQILGQGPELLVQFQDESVVDDSQLPKDRFSAERLKGVDSTLKIQPAELGDSAMYLCASSLARGLTYEQYFGPGTRLTVT.

On this clonotype: An end of the junction differs from the germline gene, which may be a read error. This rearrangement joins TRBV14 to TRBJ2-1; the D gene is possibly TRBD1 (6 bases). Germline V gene sequence: CDR1 SGHDN, CDR2 FVKESK. The CDR3 contains 14 residues. CDR3 DNA: TGTGCCAGCAGCCAAGTAGGGGGTTGGAATGAGCAGCTCTTC. This translates into CASSQVGGWNEQLF.

This clonotype occurred many times. The chain is built from TRBV2 and TRBJ2-7; a weak D match, TRBD2 (5 bases). The CDR3 totals 12 residues. V lost 7 bases and J 0 bases, leaving 7 bases between the germline ends. The germline V gene has CDR1 SNHLY and CDR2 FYNNEI. CDR3 in amino acids: CASTDSSYEQYF. The CDR3 DNA sequence: TGTGCCAGCACGGACTCCTCCTACGAGCAGTACTTC.

This clonotype was seen at least ten times. In DNA, the CDR3 is TGCGCCAGCAGCTTGAGACTAGCGGGAGAGGCAGATACGCAGTATTTT. It encodes CASSLRLAGEADTQYF. The chain is built from TRBV5-1 and TRBJ2-3, with TRBD2 identical over 12 bases. V was clipped by 1 base and J by 4 bases; unmatched bases: 4. This CDR3 is built from 16 residues. In germline, CDR1 is SGHRS, CDR2 YFSETQ.

This clonotype was observed many times. The chain recombines TRBV15 with TRBJ2-5; the match to TRBD2 covers 9 bases. V trimming: 3 bases; J trimming: 5 bases; junction bases outside the gene matches: 7. The CDR3 runs 15 residues. Germline V gene sequence: CDR1 LNHNV, CDR2 YYDKDF (reference sequence). As DNA, the CDR3 is TGTGCCACCAGCAGCAGCCTAGCGGGGAGGGAGACCCAGTACTTC. Translation: CATSSSLAGRETQYF.

This clonotype was found once. V and J are TRBV10-2 and TRBJ2-1; 8 positions match TRBD1. Germline V lookup: CDR1 WSHSY, CDR2 SAAADI. The ends lost 6 bases at V and 0 bases at J; junction bases unmatched: 4. There are 15 residues in the CDR3. The CDR3 reads CASRVGQGSYNEQFF. The CDR3 bases are TGCGCCAGCAGGGTTGGACAGGGCTCCTACAATGAGCAGTTCTTC.